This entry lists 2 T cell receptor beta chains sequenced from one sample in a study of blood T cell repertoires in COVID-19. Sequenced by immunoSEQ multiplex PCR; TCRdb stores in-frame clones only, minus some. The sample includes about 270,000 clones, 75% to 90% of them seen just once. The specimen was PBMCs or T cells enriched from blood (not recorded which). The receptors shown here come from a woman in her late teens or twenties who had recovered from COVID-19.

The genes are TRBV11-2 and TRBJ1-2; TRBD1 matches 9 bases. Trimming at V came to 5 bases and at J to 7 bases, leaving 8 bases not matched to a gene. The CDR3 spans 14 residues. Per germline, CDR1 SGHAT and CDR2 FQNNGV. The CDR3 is CASSPGTGTGGYTF. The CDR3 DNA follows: TGTGCCAGCAGCCCTGGGACAGGGACGGGTGGCTACACCTTC.

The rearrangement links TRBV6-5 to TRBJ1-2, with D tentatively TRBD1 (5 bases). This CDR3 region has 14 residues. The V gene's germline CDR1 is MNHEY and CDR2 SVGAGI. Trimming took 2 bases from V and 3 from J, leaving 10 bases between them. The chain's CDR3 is CASSYVGRDYGYTF. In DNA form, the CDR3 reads TGTGCCAGCAGTTACGTCGGCAGGGACTATGGCTACACCTTC.